This entry lists 7 T cell receptor beta chains sequenced from one sample in a study of cytomegalovirus exposure and HLA in healthy donors. The PCR contained 60 Vbeta and 13 Jbeta primers. Repertoires were generated with immunoSEQ multiplex PCR, while TCRdb's copy carries only in-frame clones and drops some. The table lists more than 150,000 clones, 80% to 85% of them singletons. Sequenced sample: PBMCs. The receptors were sampled from a boy between 5 and 17 years old in good health and CMV-seronegative.

J is TRBJ2-2 and V is TRBV19; 7 bases line up with TRBD2. V lost 6 bases and J lost 4; bases outside the gene matches: 8. The CDR3 has 15 residues. CDR1 LNHDA and CDR2 SQIVND come from the germline V gene (reference sequence). The CDR3 bases are TGTGCCAGTAGGGACCTCTCTAGCGGCACCGGGGAGCTGTTTTTT. Amino acid sequence: CASRDLSSGTGELFF.

The chain joins TRBV6-4 to TRBJ1-1, with no clear D. CDR1 and CDR2 from the germline V gene are MRHNA and SNTAGT. Trimming stripped 5 bases from V and 0 bases from J, with 10 bases between. The CDR3 length is 14 residues. The DNA of the CDR3 is TGTGCCAGCAGTAAAGACACTTTGAACACTGAAGCTTTCTTT. Its translation: CASSKDTLNTEAFF.

Only one count was recorded for this clone. The rearrangement links TRBV7-9 to TRBJ2-7; D not certain. Trimming removed 3 bases at V and 2 bases at J, with 11 bases between. Looked up from germline, CDR1 is SEHNR and CDR2 is FQNEAQ (reference sequence). The CDR3 has 14 residues. The CDR3 loop reads CASSFPSTPYEQYF. In DNA, the CDR3 is TGTGCCAGCAGCTTCCCAAGCACGCCCTACGAGCAGTACTTC. Supplemented by reference TRBV7-9 and TRBJ2-7, the full variable domain reads DTGVSQNPRHKITKRGQNVTFRCDPISEHNRLYWYRQTLGQGPEFLTYFQNEAQLEKSRLLSDRFSAERPKGSFSTLEIQRTEQGDSAMYLCASSFPSTPYEQYFGPGTRLTVT.

J is TRBJ2-7 and V is TRBV11-2, with 7 bases aligning to TRBD1. Germline values: CDR1 SGHAT, CDR2 FQNNGV. Trimming at V came to 6 bases and at J to 4 bases, leaving 12 bases not matched to a gene. The CDR3 contains 15 residues. This CDR3 reads CASSQAYRGEYEQYF. The CDR3 bases are TGTGCCAGCAGTCAAGCCTACAGGGGAGAGTACGAGCAGTACTTC.

This chain joins TRBV7-9 and TRBJ1-6; D ambiguous. Trimming stripped 4 bases from V and 5 bases from J, with 9 bases between. This CDR3 contains 14 residues. Germline CDR1 is SEHNR and CDR2 is FQNEAQ (reference sequence). CDR3 nucleotides: TGTGCCAGCAGCTCTCTTCCCGATAATTCACCCCTCCACTTT. Residues: CASSSLPDNSPLHF.

CDR3: CSVAGQSMNTEAFF. The CDR3 nucleotides are TGCAGCGTTGCCGGACAGAGCATGAACACTGAAGCTTTCTTT. The chain couples TRBV29-1 to TRBJ1-1; maybe TRBD1 (6 bases). CDR1 SQVTM and CDR2 ANQGSEA come from the germline V gene. CDR3 length: 14 amino acids. V was clipped by 4 bases and J by 0 bases, with 12 bases between them.

The chain recombines TRBV10-2 with TRBJ1-5; 7 nucleotides line up with TRBD1. This CDR3 is 17 amino acids long. Germline CDR1 reads WSHSY; CDR2 reads SAAADI. The V and J ends lost 6 bases and 2 bases, in that order; junction bases with no gene match: 13. The CDR3 loop reads CASRDDTGVQGNQPQHF. For the CDR3, the DNA is TGCGCCAGCAGAGACGATACAGGGGTACAAGGCAATCAGCCCCAGCATTTT.